The source of this T cell receptor (beta chain) is a study of T cells in Graves' hyperthyroidism and ophthalmopathy. The CDR3 regions of TCR beta were amplified from RNA transcripts. HTBI primers were the set used in a first-round RT-PCR of the TCR CDR3. MiXCR, run by TCRdb on the multiplex PCR reads, gives a single entry per CDR3 protein. The sample lists about 260,000 distinct CDR3 sequences, 16% occurring once. The table lists this clonotype with many counts. No antigen is known for it. Study outcomes and limitations: The model made its ophthalmopathy prediction, and onset followed a median around 6.5 months later. Separation of ophthalmopathy from stable hyperthyroidism was achieved by a 13 V-J model.

Looked up from germline, CDR1 is KGHSH and CDR2 is LQKENI. The trim removed 3 bases at V and 3 bases at J, leaving 6 bases unmatched. The CDR3 contains 15 residues. The sequencing sample was made of blood. This TCR was sampled from a woman aged 18 to 35 with Graves' ophthalmopathy. The chain has TRBV18 and TRBJ1-2, with 8 bases lining up with TRBD1. The CDR3 sequence: CASSPLDRADYGYTF. The CDR3 DNA sequence: TGTGCCAGCTCACCCCTGGACAGGGCTGACTATGGCTACACCTTC.